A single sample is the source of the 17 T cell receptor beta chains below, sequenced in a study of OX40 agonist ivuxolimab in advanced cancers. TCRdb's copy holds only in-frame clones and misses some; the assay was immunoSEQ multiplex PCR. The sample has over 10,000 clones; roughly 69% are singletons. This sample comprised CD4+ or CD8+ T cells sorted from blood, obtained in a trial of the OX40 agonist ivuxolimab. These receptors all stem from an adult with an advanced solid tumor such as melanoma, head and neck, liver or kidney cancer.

The CDR3 sequence is CASSLGPLSGELFF. The CDR3 DNA sequence: TGTGCCAGCAGTTTGGGGCCCCTTTCCGGGGAGCTGTTTTTT. This chain connects TRBV27 to TRBJ2-2; weak D call: TRBD1 (5 bases). In germline, CDR1 is MNHEY, CDR2 SMNVEV (reference sequence). The CDR3 runs 14 residues. V lost 3 bases, J lost 6 bases, and 11 bases lay in between.

The CDR3 protein is CASSILLAPYNEQFF. The DNA for the CDR3 is TGTGCCAGTAGTATACTACTCGCCCCCTACAATGAGCAGTTCTTC. The gene calls are TRBV19 and TRBJ2-1; D is undetermined. With 2 bases removed from V and 2 bases from J, the gap between germline ends came to 10 bases. Germline V gene sequence: CDR1 LNHDA, CDR2 SQIVND (reference sequence). The length of the CDR3 is 15 residues.

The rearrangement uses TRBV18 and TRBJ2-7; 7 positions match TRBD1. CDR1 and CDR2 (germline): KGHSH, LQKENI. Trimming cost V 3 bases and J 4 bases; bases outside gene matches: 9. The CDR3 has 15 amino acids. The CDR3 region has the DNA TGTGCCAGCTCACCGGGGCAGGACAGGAGGTACGAGCAGTACTTC. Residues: CASSPGQDRRYEQYF.

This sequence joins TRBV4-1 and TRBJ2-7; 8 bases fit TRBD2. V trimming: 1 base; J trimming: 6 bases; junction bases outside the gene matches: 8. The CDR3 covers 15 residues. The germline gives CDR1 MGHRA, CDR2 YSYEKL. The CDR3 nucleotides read TGCGCCAGCAGCCAAGGGGAGGGACTAGTAGTCGAGCAGTACTTC. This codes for CASSQGEGLVVEQYF.

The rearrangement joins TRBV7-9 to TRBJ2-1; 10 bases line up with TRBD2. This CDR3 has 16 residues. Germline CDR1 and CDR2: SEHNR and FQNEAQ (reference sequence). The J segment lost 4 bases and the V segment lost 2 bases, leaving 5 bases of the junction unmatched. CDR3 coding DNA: TGTGCCAGCAGCTTATCAGCGGGAGGGCCGTACAATGAGCAGTTCTTC. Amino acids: CASSLSAGGPYNEQFF.

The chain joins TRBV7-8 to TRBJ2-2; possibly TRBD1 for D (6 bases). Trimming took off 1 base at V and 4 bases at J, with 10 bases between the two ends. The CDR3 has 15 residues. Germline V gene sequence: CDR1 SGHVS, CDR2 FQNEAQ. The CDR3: CASSLVQGPTGELFF. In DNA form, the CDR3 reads TGTGCCAGCAGCTTAGTTCAGGGGCCCACCGGGGAGCTGTTTTTT.

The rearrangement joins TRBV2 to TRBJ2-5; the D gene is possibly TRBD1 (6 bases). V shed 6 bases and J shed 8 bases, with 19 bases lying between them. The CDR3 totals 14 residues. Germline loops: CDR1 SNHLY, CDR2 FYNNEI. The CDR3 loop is CASSPGQFDETQYF. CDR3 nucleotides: TGTGCCAGCAGCCCCGGACAGTTTGATGAAACCCAGTACTTC.

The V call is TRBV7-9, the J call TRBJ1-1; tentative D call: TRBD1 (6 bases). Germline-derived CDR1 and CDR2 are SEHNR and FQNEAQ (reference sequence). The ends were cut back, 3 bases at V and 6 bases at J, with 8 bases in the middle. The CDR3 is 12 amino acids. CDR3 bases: TGTGCCAGCAGCTTGGGGGGCGCTGAAGCTTTCTTT. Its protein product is CASSLGGAEAFF.

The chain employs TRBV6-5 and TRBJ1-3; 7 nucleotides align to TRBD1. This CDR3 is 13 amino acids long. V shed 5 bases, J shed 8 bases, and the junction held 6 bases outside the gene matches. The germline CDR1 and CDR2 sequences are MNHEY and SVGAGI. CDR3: CASSPRDSDTIYF. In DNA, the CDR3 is TGTGCCAGCAGTCCCCGGGACAGTGACACCATATATTTT.

The CDR3 DNA is TGCGCCAGCAGCCAAGATTTCCCGGGAGGGTCCTACGAGCAGTACTTC. It encodes CASSQDFPGGSYEQYF. The chain recombines TRBV4-1 with TRBJ2-7; 8 positions agree with TRBD2. Germline values: CDR1 MGHRA, CDR2 YSYEKL. V lost 0 bases, J lost 1 base, and 5 bases stayed unmatched. The CDR3 totals 16 residues.

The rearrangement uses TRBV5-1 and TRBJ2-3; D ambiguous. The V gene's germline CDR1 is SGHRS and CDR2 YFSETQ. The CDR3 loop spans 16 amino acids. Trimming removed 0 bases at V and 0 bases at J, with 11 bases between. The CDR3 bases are TGCGCCAGCAGCTTGGGTGCGAGGATCAGCACAGATACGCAGTATTTT. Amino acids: CASSLGARISTDTQYF.

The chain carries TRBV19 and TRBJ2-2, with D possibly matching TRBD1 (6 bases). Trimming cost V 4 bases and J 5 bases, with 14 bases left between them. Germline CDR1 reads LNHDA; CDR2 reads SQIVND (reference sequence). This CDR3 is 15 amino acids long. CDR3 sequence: CASSTYRDGTGELFF. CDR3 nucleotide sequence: TGTGCCAGTAGTACCTACAGGGACGGGACCGGGGAGCTGTTTTTT.

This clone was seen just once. Written as DNA, the CDR3 is TGTGCCAGCAGCTTACCGGGGGCCAGCGGGGATCGCGGCTACACCTTC. Translation gives CASSLPGASGDRGYTF. This chain uses TRBV7-9 with TRBJ1-2, with D possibly matching TRBD1 (6 bases). The V gene's germline CDR1 is SEHNR and CDR2 FQNEAQ (reference sequence). The CDR3 spans 16 residues. The V end lost 2 bases, the J end lost 8 bases, and 21 bases lay between the germline ends.

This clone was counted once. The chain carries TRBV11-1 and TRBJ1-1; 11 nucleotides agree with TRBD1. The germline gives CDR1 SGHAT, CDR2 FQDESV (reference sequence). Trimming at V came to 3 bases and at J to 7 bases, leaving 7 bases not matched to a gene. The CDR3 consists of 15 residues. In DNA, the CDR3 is TGTGCCAGCAGCTTTAGGACAGGGGGCATGAGTGAAGCTTTCTTT. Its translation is CASSFRTGGMSEAFF.

This CDR3 reads CASSLSIQYTEAFF. CDR3 in DNA: TGTGCCAGCAGTTTATCGATACAGTACACTGAAGCTTTCTTT. V and J are TRBV27 and TRBJ1-1; D not resolved. V was shortened by 0 bases and J by 3 bases, with 8 bases between the two germline ends. Germline V gives CDR1 MNHEY, CDR2 SMNVEV (reference sequence). This CDR3 is built from 14 residues.

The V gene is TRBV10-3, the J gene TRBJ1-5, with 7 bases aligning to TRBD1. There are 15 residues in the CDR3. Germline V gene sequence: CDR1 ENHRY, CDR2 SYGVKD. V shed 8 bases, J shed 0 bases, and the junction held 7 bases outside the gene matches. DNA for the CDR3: TGTGCCATCGGAGGGGGGACAGCTAGCAATCAGCCCCAGCATTTT. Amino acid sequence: CAIGGGTASNQPQHF.

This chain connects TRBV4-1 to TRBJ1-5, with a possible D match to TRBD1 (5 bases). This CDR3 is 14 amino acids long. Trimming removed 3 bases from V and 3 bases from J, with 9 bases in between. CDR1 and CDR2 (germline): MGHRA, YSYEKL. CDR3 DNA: TGCGCCAGCAGCCAGGGACGGGACAATCAGCCCCAGCATTTT. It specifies CASSQGRDNQPQHF.